Below, 19 T cell receptor beta chains from the same sample are listed, as sequenced in a study of blood T cell repertoires in COVID-19. Produced via immunoSEQ multiplex PCR; TCRdb's table is partial and in-frame only. Altogether about 150,000 clones are present, around 80% being singletons, with the ten largest covering 4.2%. Sequenced: peripheral blood. Source of these receptors: a man aged 55 to 70 with acute or convalescent COVID-19.

There are a few counts of this clone. The chain employs TRBV29-1 and TRBJ1-1; 8 positions agree with TRBD1. With V trimmed by 7 bases and J by 3 bases, 10 bases remained unmatched. CDR3 length equals 14 residues. Germline lookup yields CDR1 SQVTM and CDR2 ANQGSEA. The CDR3 bases are TGCAGCGCCCCTCGGCAGGGGGCCTACACTGAAGCTTTCTTT. Translated, it gives CSAPRQGAYTEAFF.

The gene calls are TRBV10-3 and TRBJ2-7, with TRBD1 as a possible D gene (5 bases). Trimming took 0 bases from V and 3 from J, leaving 9 bases between them. Germline V gives CDR1 ENHRY, CDR2 SYGVKD. The CDR3 has 14 amino acids. CDR3 amino acids: CAISESTELYEQYF. DNA of the CDR3: TGTGCCATCAGTGAGTCGACAGAACTCTACGAGCAGTACTTC.

The V gene is TRBV6-4, the J gene TRBJ2-3, with 12 bases fitting TRBD1. After removal of 5 bases from V and 7 bases from J, the junction contained 19 bases not matched to a gene. Germline V gene lookup returns CDR1 MRHNA and CDR2 SNTAGT. This CDR3 contains 19 residues. For the CDR3, the DNA is TGTGCCAGCAGTTGGGACAGGGGGCTGGAGGTCCTCACTGGAAATACGCAGTATTTT. Its translation: CASSWDRGLEVLTGNTQYF.

The gene calls are TRBV30 and TRBJ2-7; TRBD2 matches at 15 bases. Germline CDR1 is GTSNPN and CDR2 is SVGIG (reference sequence). V lost 1 base to trimming and J lost 5 bases; unmatched junction nucleotides: 6. The CDR3 is 16 residues long. The CDR3 sequence is CAWSAGLAGGRDEQYF. The CDR3 DNA reads as TGTGCCTGGAGTGCCGGACTAGCGGGAGGGCGCGACGAGCAGTACTTC.

The CDR3 DNA follows: TGTGCCAGCAGTTACCAACAGGGAAACACCATATATTTT. Residues: CASSYQQGNTIYF. The chain is built from TRBV6-5 and TRBJ1-3; D ambiguous. CDR3 size: 13 residues. The germline V gene encodes CDR1 MNHEY and CDR2 SVGAGI. Trimming removed 2 bases from V and 4 bases from J, with 6 bases in between.

The rearrangement uses TRBV7-9 and TRBJ1-2; D might be TRBD1 (6 bases). The CDR3 loop spans 13 amino acids. Trimming shortened V by 4 bases and J by 6 bases, and 12 bases separated the two germline ends. Germline values: CDR1 SEHNR, CDR2 FQNEAQ (reference sequence). The CDR3 DNA reads as TGTGCCAGCAGCTCAGGGTGGGGGCATGGCTACACCTTC. Its protein is CASSSGWGHGYTF.

The chain couples TRBV3-1 (or the pseudogene TRBV3-2) to TRBJ1-6; 7 bases fit TRBD1. Trimming cost V 1 base and J 12 bases; bases outside gene matches: 9. CDR3 size: 15 residues. Germline loops: CDR1 LGHDT, CDR2 YNNKEL (reference sequence). CDR3 bases: TGTGCCAGCAGCCAAGGCGGACAGGTCCTTGGACCCCTCCACTTT. Translated, it gives CASSQGGQVLGPLHF.

This clone has just a few counts. This sequence joins TRBV4-1 and TRBJ2-3; 14 bases line up with TRBD2. This CDR3 spans 17 amino acids. The V and J ends lost 4 bases and 4 bases, in that order; junction bases with no gene match: 7. CDR1 and CDR2 (germline): MGHRA, YSYEKL. The CDR3 is CASSPSETSGRADTQYF. The DNA for the CDR3 is TGCGCCAGCAGCCCTTCGGAGACTAGCGGGAGGGCAGATACGCAGTATTTT.

This chain links TRBV18 with TRBJ2-3; 7 positions match TRBD2. The CDR3 is 16 amino acids. CDR1 KGHSH and CDR2 LQKENI come from the germline V gene. The V gene end was trimmed by 2 bases and the J gene end by 1 base; junction bases not matched to a gene: 6. The CDR3 is CASSPSGLDGTDTQYF. CDR3 coding DNA: TGTGCCAGCTCACCATCCGGACTAGACGGCACAGATACGCAGTATTTT.

The chain combines TRBV7-2 with TRBJ2-7, with TRBD1 matching over 9 bases. Trimming at V came to 5 bases and at J to 5 bases, leaving 13 bases not matched to a gene. Germline V lookup: CDR1 SGHTA, CDR2 FQGNSA. This CDR3 is built from 16 residues. For the CDR3, the DNA is TGTGCCAGCAGCCAGAACTCCGGGACAGGGTCCCACGAGCAGTACTTC. Translated: CASSQNSGTGSHEQYF.

The rearrangement links TRBV5-6 to TRBJ1-1; 7 bases agree with TRBD1. This CDR3 comprises 14 residues. Germline loops: CDR1 SGHDT, CDR2 YYEEEE. Trimming took 3 bases from V and 0 from J; bases not matched to a gene: 2. CDR3 protein: CASSYGTVNTEAFF. CDR3 sequence (DNA): TGTGCCAGCAGCTACGGGACAGTGAACACTGAAGCTTTCTTT.

The chain combines TRBV10-3 with TRBJ1-6; 7 nucleotides agree with TRBD1. Trimming removed 8 bases from V and 4 bases from J; junction bases left unmatched: 17. CDR1 and CDR2 (germline): ENHRY, SYGVKD. CDR3 length equals 18 residues. In DNA form, the CDR3 reads TGTGCCATCGGTACAGGGGACGTAGGGGCCACTTATAATTCACCCCTCCACTTT. Translation gives CAIGTGDVGATYNSPLHF.

This clone was recorded only once. The chain has TRBV19 and TRBJ1-1; weak D call: TRBD1 (5 bases). V was clipped by 3 bases and J by 1 base, with 18 bases between them. The germline CDR1 and CDR2 sequences are LNHDA and SQIVND (reference sequence). The CDR3 totals 17 residues. CDR3 region: CASSIRGGEGKNTEAFF. The CDR3 DNA reads TGTGCCAGTAGTATTCGTGGGGGGGAGGGGAAGAACACTGAAGCTTTCTTT.

This clone was observed a single time. V and J are TRBV11-1 and TRBJ1-2, with a tentative D call TRBD1 (5 bases). Germline CDR1 is SGHAT and CDR2 is FQDESV (reference sequence). There are 13 residues in the CDR3. Trimming left V 1 base short and J 2 bases short, with 5 bases between. The CDR3 sequence: CASSLEGNYGYTF. For the CDR3, the DNA is TGTGCCAGCAGCTTAGAGGGGAACTATGGCTACACCTTC.

This clone appeared a single time. The rearrangement links TRBV5-1 to TRBJ2-3, with TRBD1 matching over 7 bases. The V gene's germline CDR1 is SGHRS and CDR2 YFSETQ. This CDR3 comprises 14 residues. V lost 5 bases and J lost 3; bases outside the gene matches: 6. CDR3 amino acids: CASRFRQGTDTQYF. The CDR3 region has the DNA TGCGCCAGCAGATTCCGACAGGGTACAGATACGCAGTATTTT.

The CDR3 region is CASSIAGVSTDTQYF. The CDR3 bases are TGTGCCAGTAGTATAGCGGGAGTAAGCACAGATACGCAGTATTTT. This rearrangement joins TRBV19 to TRBJ2-3; D possibly corresponds to TRBD2 (6 bases). The germline V and J ends were trimmed by 1 base and 0 bases, with 8 bases remaining between them. This CDR3 region has 15 residues. Germline CDR1 LNHDA, CDR2 SQIVND (reference sequence).

CDR3 region: CASSLLGFEQFF. In nucleotides, the CDR3 is TGCGCCAGCAGCCTACTAGGATTTGAGCAGTTCTTC. The gene calls are TRBV5-1 and TRBJ2-1; a weak D match, TRBD2 (5 bases). V gave up 4 bases and J gave up 9 bases, with 11 bases separating them. The CDR3 extends over 12 amino acids. CDR1 is SGHRS and CDR2 is YFSETQ in the germline V gene.

CDR3 in DNA: TGTGCCAGCAGCCTAGGGACAGTGACATCCTACGAGCAGTACTTC. Translated: CASSLGTVTSYEQYF. This chain links TRBV7-8 with TRBJ2-7, with 7 bases fitting TRBD1. In germline, CDR1 is SGHVS, CDR2 FQNEAQ. The CDR3 length is 15 residues. J was trimmed by 1 base and V by 5 bases; bases with no gene match: 8.

The CDR3 nucleotides read TGTGCCAGCAGATCACTAGCGGGAGGCTCCTACAATGAGCAGTTCTTC. It is translated as CASRSLAGGSYNEQFF. The chain couples TRBV4-2 to TRBJ2-1; 12 bases match TRBD2. This CDR3 has 16 residues. V lost 6 bases, J lost 0 bases, and 3 bases stayed unmatched. Germline V gene lookup returns CDR1 LGHNA and CDR2 YNFKEQ.